Each of the 5 T cell receptor beta chains below was sequenced from the same sample in a study of cytotoxic CD8 clonotypes in ibrutinib-treated CLL. Only in-frame clones appear in the TCRdb table, and some are missing; sequencing was by immunoSEQ multiplex PCR. This sample has more than 110,000 clones; 75% to 80% occur once, and the top ten carry 5.1%. The sample in question was PBMCs, obtained after 24 months of ibrutinib treatment. All receptors derive from a human donor with chronic lymphocytic leukemia.

The chain combines TRBV5-4 with TRBJ2-7; weak D call: TRBD2 (6 bases). The ends were cut back, 0 bases at V and 4 bases at J, with 14 bases in the middle. From germline, CDR1 is SGHNT and CDR2 YYREEE (reference sequence). The CDR3 has 15 residues. The CDR3 region is CASSLGWASEYEQYF. DNA for the CDR3: TGTGCCAGCAGCTTGGGGTGGGCTAGCGAGTACGAGCAGTACTTC.

The chain recombines TRBV5-4 with TRBJ2-1; the D gene is possibly TRBD2 (5 bases). Germline V gene lookup returns CDR1 SGHNT and CDR2 YYREEE (reference sequence). The ends were cut back, 0 bases at V and 0 bases at J, with 7 bases in the middle. The CDR3 contains 15 residues. The CDR3 DNA reads as TGTGCCAGCAGCTTGGGCGGGTCCTCCTACAATGAGCAGTTCTTC. Amino acids: CASSLGGSSYNEQFF.

There are a few counts of this clone. CDR3 in DNA: TGTGCCAGCAGCCAAGCTTTCGGGGAGTGGAATTCACCCCTCCACTTT. Amino acids: CASSQAFGEWNSPLHF. This rearrangement joins TRBV4-2 to TRBJ1-6; unclear D gene. Germline CDR1 LGHNA, CDR2 YNFKEQ. CDR3 length: 16 amino acids. Trimming took 1 base from V and 7 from J, leaving 14 bases between them.

The chain couples TRBV12-5 to TRBJ2-5, with D possibly matching TRBD1 (6 bases). V was trimmed by 1 base and J by 5 bases, leaving 14 bases between them. The germline gives CDR1 LGHNT, CDR2 FRNRAP. The CDR3 has 15 amino acids. This CDR3 is CASGLGPVGGETQYF. The CDR3 nucleotides read TGTGCTAGTGGTTTGGGACCCGTAGGGGGTGAGACCCAGTACTTC.

This sequence joins TRBV27 and TRBJ2-7; D is undetermined. Germline-derived CDR1 and CDR2 are MNHEY and SMNVEV (reference sequence). V was cut by 5 bases and J by 3 bases, with 8 bases left in between. There are 12 residues in the CDR3. The CDR3, as DNA: TGTGCCAGCAGTCCCCATGGCTACGAGCAGTACTTC. Its translation is CASSPHGYEQYF.